Following are 17 T cell receptor beta chains from one sample sequenced in a study of T cell responses to AZD1222 COVID-19 vaccine. The protocol was immunoSEQ multiplex PCR, while the TCRdb copy is restricted to in-frame clones and leaves out a portion. This sample has 150,000 to 250,000 clones, with roughly 92% found just once. The sample was peripheral blood, taken 28 days after the second AZD1222 dose. Receptors originate from an adult who received the AZD1222 COVID-19 vaccine.

The chain recombines TRBV15 with TRBJ1-2; 8 nucleotides align to TRBD1. The ends lost 3 bases at V and 0 bases at J; junction bases unmatched: 6. Per germline, CDR1 LNHNV and CDR2 YYDKDF (reference sequence). The CDR3 loop spans 16 amino acids. The CDR3 nucleotides read TGTGCCACCAGCAGGGGTGGACAGGGAGCTAACTATGGCTACACCTTC. It encodes CATSRGGQGANYGYTF. The full variable domain, with the rest looked up from reference TRBV15 and TRBJ1-2, is DAMVIQNPRYQVTQFGKPVTLSCSQTLNHNVMYWYQQKSSQAPKLLFHYYDKDFNNEADTPDNFQSRRPNTSFCFLDIRSPGLGDTAMYLCATSRGGQGANYGYTFGSGTRLTVV.

This clone was seen a single time. This chain uses TRBV28 with TRBJ1-5; 9 positions match TRBD1. Germline V gene sequence: CDR1 MDHEN, CDR2 SYDVKM. The junction had 9 bases not matched to a gene; V was cut back by 6 bases and J by 3 bases. This CDR3 comprises 16 residues. For the CDR3, the DNA is TGTGCCAGCAGGGACAGGGGAAGCGGAGACAATCAGCCCCAGCATTTT. Translating gives CASRDRGSGDNQPQHF.

The V gene is TRBV11-2, the J gene TRBJ1-1; no reliable D call. Trimming left V 2 bases short and J 7 bases short, with 5 bases between. This CDR3 contains 11 residues. Germline V gene sequence: CDR1 SGHAT, CDR2 FQNNGV. The CDR3 loop is CASSLHSEAFF. CDR3 DNA: TGTGCCAGCAGCTTACACAGTGAAGCTTTCTTT.

In this sample, this clone turned up once. The rearrangement uses TRBV19 and TRBJ1-5, with 9 bases aligning to TRBD1. V trimming: 6 bases; J trimming: 3 bases; junction bases outside the gene matches: 6. In germline, CDR1 is LNHDA, CDR2 SQIVND (reference sequence). This CDR3 region has 15 residues. The CDR3 protein is CASSTTGGNNQPQHF. The CDR3 nucleotides are TGTGCCAGTAGCACCACAGGGGGCAACAATCAGCCCCAGCATTTT.

The chain uses TRBV11-3 and TRBJ2-3; no definite D call. This CDR3 has 13 residues. V was clipped by 6 bases and J by 2 bases, with 9 bases between them. Germline V gene lookup returns CDR1 SGHNT and CDR2 YENEEA. CDR3 amino acids: CASSVTITDTQYF. CDR3 coding DNA: TGTGCCAGCAGTGTGACGATCACAGATACGCAGTATTTT.

This clone was detected only once. This chain joins TRBV7-8 and TRBJ1-5; perhaps TRBD1 as D (5 bases). V gave up 3 bases and J gave up 7 bases, with 16 bases separating them. The CDR3 is made up of 15 amino acids. Germline V gene data show CDR1 as SGHVS and CDR2 as FQNEAQ. Here the CDR3 DNA reads TGTGCCAGCAGCTTGTCGGGCGGCAGGGTCCAGCCCCAGCATTTT. It is translated as CASSLSGGRVQPQHF.

The chain uses TRBV28 and TRBJ2-7; D is perhaps TRBD1 or TRBD2 (6 bases each). The CDR3 is 15 residues long. Germline CDR1 MDHEN, CDR2 SYDVKM. V lost 7 bases and J 3 bases, leaving 19 bases between the germline ends. CDR3 protein: CASTPTRGIHYEQYF. In DNA, the CDR3 is TGTGCCAGCACTCCGACTAGGGGGATCCACTACGAGCAGTACTTC.

V is TRBV6-5 and J is TRBJ2-7; no definite D call. CDR3 length: 14 residues. Germline V lookup: CDR1 MNHEY, CDR2 SVGAGI. The germline V and J ends were trimmed by 2 bases and 4 bases, with 12 bases remaining between them. The CDR3 DNA reads TGTGCCAGCAGTTACCTCGCAGGCGCTTACGAGCAGTACTTC. Its protein is CASSYLAGAYEQYF.

The genes are TRBV3-1 (or the pseudogene TRBV3-2) and TRBJ2-7; D possibly corresponds to TRBD2 (5 bases). Germline V gene lookup returns CDR1 LGHDT and CDR2 YNNKEL (reference sequence). This CDR3 has 14 amino acids. V dropped 1 base and J dropped 7 bases, with 14 bases sitting between them. The CDR3 DNA sequence: TGTGCCAGCAGCCAAGCTGAGGAGGTCTGGGAGCAGTACTTC. Translated: CASSQAEEVWEQYF.

The chain employs TRBV12-3 or TRBV12-4 and TRBJ1-1, with a possible D match to TRBD1 (5 bases). V lost 5 bases, J lost 3 bases, and 10 bases lay in between. The CDR3 loop spans 13 amino acids. CDR3 coding DNA: TGTGCCAGCAGTCCAACAGGCTACACTGAAGCTTTCTTT. Amino acid sequence: CASSPTGYTEAFF.

The chain has TRBV28 and TRBJ2-7; D perhaps matches TRBD2 (6 bases). Germline V gives CDR1 MDHEN, CDR2 SYDVKM. The CDR3 loop spans 14 amino acids. The ends were cut back, 7 bases at V and 2 bases at J, with 15 bases in the middle. The CDR3, as DNA: TGTGCCAGCACCATTCCGGGGGTACCCTACGAGCAGTACTTC. Translated: CASTIPGVPYEQYF.

The V and J genes are TRBV5-5 and TRBJ2-1, with D perhaps matching TRBD2 (6 bases). V was cut by 4 bases and J by 6 bases, with 17 bases left in between. The CDR3 has 15 amino acids. Germline assignment: CDR1 SGHKS and CDR2 YYEKEE (reference sequence). CDR3 protein: CASSPGAGRINEQFF. The CDR3 nucleotides read TGTGCCAGCAGCCCCGGGGCAGGGAGGATCAATGAGCAGTTCTTC. The entire variable domain, with the rest obtained from reference TRBV5-5 and TRBJ2-1, is as follows: DAGVTQSPTHLIKTRGQQVTLRCSPISGHKSVSWYQQVLGQGPQFIFQYYEKEERGRGNFPDRFSARQFPNYSSELNVNALLLGDSALYLCASSPGAGRINEQFFGPGTRLTVL.

A single count supports this clone. V and J are TRBV7-8 and TRBJ2-1, with 11 bases matching TRBD1. The CDR3 spans 15 residues. V was clipped by 1 base and J by 12 bases; unmatched bases: 8. CDR1 is SGHVS and CDR2 is FQNEAQ in the germline V gene. CDR3 nucleotides: TGTGCCAGCAGCTTAGTCGGGGACAGGGGGATAGGGCAGTTCTTC. It codes for CASSLVGDRGIGQFF. The complete variable domain, with remaining parts taken from reference TRBV7-8 and TRBJ2-1, reads GAGVSQSPRYKVAKRGQDVALRCDPISGHVSLFWYQQALGQGPEFLTYFQNEAQLDKSGLPSDRFFAERPEGSVSTLKIQRTQQEDSAVYLCASSLVGDRGIGQFFGPGTRLTVL.

This rearrangement joins TRBV28 to TRBJ2-2; tentatively, D is TRBD2 (5 bases). CDR3 length equals 14 residues. CDR1 and CDR2 from the germline V gene are MDHEN and SYDVKM. The V and J ends lost 2 bases and 6 bases respectively, with 10 bases between them. CDR3: CASSLEGGSGELFF. The DNA for the CDR3 is TGTGCCAGCAGTTTAGAGGGCGGATCCGGGGAGCTGTTTTTT.

The rearrangement uses TRBV9 and TRBJ2-1; 10 bases agree with TRBD2. V lost 4 bases and J lost 4; bases outside the gene matches: 5. The CDR3 covers 15 residues. The germline V gene has CDR1 SGDLS and CDR2 YYNGEE. CDR3 sequence (DNA): TGTGCCAGCAGCCCTAGCGGGAGCGCTTACAATGAGCAGTTCTTC. Amino acids: CASSPSGSAYNEQFF.

The chain has TRBV5-8 and TRBJ1-5, with 7 bases identical to TRBD1. This CDR3 contains 15 residues. The V gene's germline CDR1 is SGHTS and CDR2 YDEGEE. V lost 0 bases to trimming and J lost 5 bases; unmatched junction nucleotides: 5. CDR3 amino acids: CASSLGQGPDQPQHF. The CDR3 DNA reads TGTGCCAGCAGCTTGGGACAGGGACCTGATCAGCCCCAGCATTTT.

About this clone itself: The sample contains more than one DNA sequence encoding this CDR3. Written as DNA, the CDR3 is TGTGCCAGCAGGACAGGGGATAATTCACCCCTCCACTTT. Translated, it gives CASRTGDNSPLHF. This chain connects TRBV27 to TRBJ1-6; 8 bases map to TRBD1. The junction had 0 bases not matched to a gene; V was cut back by 6 bases and J by 5 bases. The CDR3 has 13 residues. Looked up from germline, CDR1 is MNHEY and CDR2 is SMNVEV (reference sequence).